The 13 T cell receptor beta chains reported below all come from one sample, sequenced in a study of blood T cell repertoires in COVID-19. Clones were read by immunoSEQ multiplex PCR, and TCRdb kept only the in-frame ones, dropping some. The sample includes about 250,000 clones, 70% to 90% of them seen just once. The sample taken for sequencing was PBMCs or T cells enriched from blood (not recorded which). The receptors derive from a man between 35 and 55 years old who had recovered from COVID-19.

CDR3 sequence reads: CASSSIAGGPANEQYF. The CDR3 DNA follows: TGCGCCAGCAGCTCAATAGCGGGAGGGCCCGCGAACGAGCAGTACTTC. The chain links TRBV4-1 to TRBJ2-7, with 11 bases matching TRBD2. The V and J ends lost 5 bases and 5 bases, in that order; junction bases with no gene match: 11. The CDR3 length is 16 residues. The germline CDR1 and CDR2 sequences are MGHRA and YSYEKL.

The count of this clone is one. The chain is built from TRBV30 and TRBJ1-2; a weak D match, TRBD1 (5 bases). Trimming shortened V by 0 bases and J by 7 bases, and 15 bases separated the two germline ends. Germline V gives CDR1 GTSNPN, CDR2 SVGIG (reference sequence). The CDR3 totals 14 residues. The CDR3 sequence is CAWSVRTTDGGYTF. For the CDR3, the DNA is TGTGCCTGGAGTGTACGGACAACGGATGGTGGCTACACCTTC.

V is TRBV19 and J is TRBJ2-5, with 7 bases fitting TRBD1. The CDR3 is 15 amino acids. Germline assignment: CDR1 LNHDA and CDR2 SQIVND (reference sequence). Trimming cost V 9 bases and J 2 bases; bases outside gene matches: 12. The CDR3 loop reads CASPVPGTVQETQYF. The CDR3, as DNA: TGTGCCAGCCCGGTGCCGGGGACAGTTCAAGAGACCCAGTACTTC.

The CDR3 region is CAMGQGNQPQHF. DNA for the CDR3: TGTGCCATGGGACAGGGCAATCAGCCCCAGCATTTT. The chain uses TRBV10-3 and TRBJ1-5; 8 nucleotides line up with TRBD1. After removal of 9 bases from V and 2 bases from J, the junction contained 0 bases not matched to a gene. The CDR3 runs to 12 residues. Germline loops: CDR1 ENHRY, CDR2 SYGVKD.

The chain combines TRBV5-1 with TRBJ1-1, with D possibly TRBD1 on 6 matching bases. CDR1 is SGHRS and CDR2 is YFSETQ in the germline V gene. Trimming removed 0 bases at V and 10 bases at J, with 10 bases between. CDR3 length equals 12 residues. This CDR3 reads CASSLAGTRAFF. In nucleotides, the CDR3 is TGCGCCAGCAGCTTGGCCGGGACAAGAGCTTTCTTT.

The V and J genes are TRBV2 and TRBJ1-2; 10 bases line up with TRBD1. The CDR3 runs to 14 residues. J was trimmed by 8 bases and V by 6 bases; bases with no gene match: 9. Germline lookup yields CDR1 SNHLY and CDR2 FYNNEI. CDR3 DNA sequence: TGTGCCAGCAGCTCCGGACAGGGGGGTTGGGGCTACACCTTC. Its translation: CASSSGQGGWGYTF. Supplemented by reference TRBV2 and TRBJ1-2, the full variable domain reads EPEVTQTPSHQVTQMGQEVILRCVPISNHLYFYWYRQILGQKVEFLVSFYNNEISEKSEIFDDQFSVERPDGSNFTLKIRSTKLEDSAMYFCASSSGQGGWGYTFGSGTRLTVV.

The V call is TRBV5-6, the J call TRBJ1-2, with D unresolved. The V and J ends lost 0 bases and 8 bases respectively, with 14 bases between them. CDR1 is SGHDT, CDR2 YYEEEE, per germline. This CDR3 is built from 14 residues. CDR3 region: CASSLVPVSEGYTF. The CDR3 DNA follows: TGTGCCAGCAGCTTGGTCCCGGTTTCTGAGGGCTACACCTTC.

The J gene is TRBJ2-7, the V gene TRBV2, with a weak D call TRBD1 (6 bases). CDR1 and CDR2 from the germline V gene are SNHLY and FYNNEI. V dropped 5 bases and J dropped 4 bases, with 18 bases sitting between them. The CDR3 covers 15 residues. The CDR3 region has the DNA TGTGCCAGCAGTCCAAGGACAGCGGAGGCTTACGAGCAGTACTTC. It translates to CASSPRTAEAYEQYF.

The J gene is TRBJ2-5, the V gene TRBV2; 7 positions agree with TRBD1. CDR3 size: 15 residues. J lost 2 bases, V lost 5 bases, and 8 bases had no gene match. Germline loops: CDR1 SNHLY, CDR2 FYNNEI. CDR3 region: CASSIPRDSQETQYF. CDR3 DNA sequence: TGTGCCAGCAGTATCCCTCGGGACAGTCAAGAGACCCAGTACTTC.

The rearrangement joins TRBV5-1 to TRBJ2-1, with TRBD2 matching over 12 bases. CDR3 size: 16 residues. Germline-derived CDR1 and CDR2 are SGHRS and YFSETQ. V gave up 5 bases and J gave up 8 bases; unmatched junction bases: 11. In DNA, the CDR3 is TGCGCCAGCAGTCCAAGACTAGCGGGAGTTTCGGATGAGCAGTTCTTC. Its translation is CASSPRLAGVSDEQFF.

The chain uses TRBV7-2 and TRBJ2-3; 9 bases fit TRBD1. CDR1 and CDR2 from the germline V gene are SGHTA and FQGNSA. Losses at the gene ends were 5 bases for V and 2 bases for J; bases not matched to a gene: 5. The CDR3 length is 15 residues. In DNA, the CDR3 is TGTGCCAGCAGCAAGGACAGGGGCCTCACAGATACGCAGTATTTT. Amino acids: CASSKDRGLTDTQYF.

J is TRBJ1-5 and V is TRBV18; weak D call: TRBD1 (5 bases). V lost 3 bases to trimming and J lost 3 bases, with 9 bases between them. The CDR3 length is 14 residues. Germline V CDR1 and CDR2: KGHSH, LQKENI. The CDR3 loop reads CASSPSGDNQPQHF. Written as DNA, the CDR3 is TGTGCCAGCTCACCCTCGGGGGACAATCAGCCCCAGCATTTT.

This clone was recorded once. The rearrangement joins TRBV5-1 to TRBJ2-3, with TRBD2 matching 11 bases. The CDR3 contains 16 residues. Germline V gives CDR1 SGHRS, CDR2 YFSETQ. The V and J ends lost 4 bases and 4 bases, in that order; junction bases with no gene match: 8. The DNA for the CDR3 is TGCGCCAGCAGCATAGCGGGGGGGCTCAGTCCAGATACGCAGTATTTT. Its protein product is CASSIAGGLSPDTQYF.